The source of this T cell receptor (beta chain) is a study of early T cells in non-severe SARS-CoV-2 infection (dated by TCRdb to the early 2020s). In the study overall: Because TCR sequencing was done on bulk RNA from unsorted whole blood, the alpha and beta chains could not be paired.

Beyond this particular receptor, the publication reports: VDJdb matching was skewed toward anti-spike CD8 responses and likely underestimated virus-specific expansions by missing private and CD4 specificities.

A few counts support this clonotype. No cognate antigen has been identified for it. One base away there is no much larger clone; base qualities are not given. A case-control design nested within a healthcare worker cohort in London, UK, was used, with weekly nasopharyngeal swab PCR tests and blood sampling performed. Healthcare workers were enrolled in the week of the UK lockdown, from 23 to 31 March 2020, and were followed every week for up to roughly 15 weeks. Library construction relied on 5' RACE. Sequenced using a NextSeq 500. Unique molecular identifiers were attached to individual cDNA molecules in the TCR library protocol so that sequencing error and PCR bias could be corrected. Sequencing covered both TCR alpha and beta chains, and within each sample the abundances of alpha and beta sequences were tightly co-correlated. Turning to the authors' computational methods: V gene, J gene and CDR3 annotation of TCR sequences was performed with Decombinator V4. Expanded TCRs were defined as changing significantly between any two time points under a Poisson model with p below 0.0001. Abundances of TCRs were expressed as counts per million after normalisation to the total number of TCRs sequenced in each sample. MAIT TCRs were defined by TRAV1-2 paired with TRAJ12, TRAJ20 or TRAJ33, and iNKT TCRs by TRAV10 paired with TRAJ18. A search of VDJdb, accessed on 1 November 2021, was run for TCRs annotated to CMV, EBV and SARS-CoV-2, with TCRs annotated for multiple antigens excluded. TCRdb reprocessing: public reads trimmed at Q25 with fastp, clones called with MiXCR, in-frame beta chains kept. Merged by CDR3 protein, the rows form single entries marked with the most common genes and DNA. TCRdb's processing, not the authors', yielded these V and J calls. The sample table holds more than 70,000 distinct CDR3 sequences, of which 11% were seen once. Around 12% of the sample rests with the top ten.

From the cysteine up to the phenylalanine, the CDR3 has a length of 16 residues. The sequence is cut down to CDR3 DNA, 48 bases in frame from base 1. Sequences SGHDT (CDR1) and YYEEEE (CDR2) are obtained from the germline V gene. The junction shows trimming of 4 bases on V and 0 bases on J, plus 14 bases between the germline ends. The rearranged chain carries TRBV5-6 and TRBJ2-4; the D element might be TRBD1 or TRBD2, as each aligns at 5 bases. This specimen was whole blood, taken at baseline. This TCR was sampled from an adult who was a healthcare worker with PCR-confirmed SARS-CoV-2 infection or an uninfected control (not recorded which). In nucleotides, the sequence is TGTGCCAGCAGCCGTTCCGGGGCTCTAGCCAAAAACATTCAGTACTTC. It translates to CASSRSGALAKNIQYF. Reference TRBV5-6 and TRBJ2-4 genes cover what lies past the CDR3, so the full variable domain is DAGVTQSPTHLIKTRGQQVTLRCSPKSGHDTVSWYQQALGQGPQFIFQYYEEEERQRGNFPDRFSGHQFPNYSSELNVNALLLGDSALYLCASSRSGALAKNIQYFGAGTRLSVL.